Listed below are T cell receptor beta chains from one sample, sequenced in a study of molecular identifiers for immune sequencing clone quantification. One entry per CDR3 protein results from TCRdb running MiXCR on the PCR reads. The sample contains 23,000 or so distinct CDR3 sequences, over 15% of which appear only once. Input material: naive CD8+ T cells from blood, with Jurkat cell RNA spiked in. Every receptor here comes from a human donor in good health. Some libraries in this study had Jurkat cell RNA spiked in. CDR3s include the opening cysteine and the closing phenylalanine or tryptophan. The D gene is left open where the match is weak. A clone size is listed for some rows: how often the clone was seen (once, few, many), or a class if it is expanded.

d_call clone_size j_call v_call cdr3_nt cdr3_aa
NA many TRBJ2-3 TRBV7-9 TGTGCCAGCAGCTTGGACGACTACACAGATACGCAGTATTTT CASSLDDYTDTQYF
TRBD2 many TRBJ2-2 TRBV29-1 TGCAGCGCCCGGGAGGGCACCGGGGAGCTGTTTTTT CSAREGTGELFF
NA many TRBJ1-5 TRBV6-2/TRBV6-3 TGTGCCAGCAGCCCAGCGCTCTCTCAGCCCCAGCATTTT CASSPALSQPQHF
NA many TRBJ2-7 TRBV20-1 TGCAGTGCTAGAGATCTTAGCGGTAGCTACGAGCAGTACTTC CSARDLSGSYEQYF
TRBD2 many TRBJ2-3 TRBV18 TGTGCCAGCTCACCACCCGGGAGGGCTAGCACAGATACGCAGTATTTT CASSPPGRASTDTQYF
NA once TRBJ2-1 TRBV19 TGTGCCAGTAGTACCCTCCGAGGCAATGAGCAGTTCTTC CASSTLRGNEQFF
TRBD2 many TRBJ2-3 TRBV7-6 TGTGCCAGCAGTTCTCCTCAGCTAGCGGGAGGCACAGATACGCAGTATTTT CASSSPQLAGGTDTQYF
NA NA TRBJ2-7 TRBV29-1 TGCAGCGTTGAAGAGGGGGTCTACGAGCAGTACTTC CSVEEGVYEQYF
NA many TRBJ1-1 TRBV5-6 TGTGCCAGCAGCTTGGATGTGGACAGAATGAACACTGAAGCTTTCTTT CASSLDVDRMNTEAFF
NA many TRBJ2-3 TRBV19 TGTGCCAGTAGTATAGAAGGGCGGACACTCACAGATACGCAGTATTTT CASSIEGRTLTDTQYF
TRBD2 many TRBJ2-1 TRBV2 TGTGCCAGCAGGCCCGAGGCCCATAGCGGGAGGGCCGATGAGCAGTTCTTC CASRPEAHSGRADEQFF
TRBD1 many TRBJ1-1 TRBV9 TGTGCCAGCAGCCCCAAGGACAGGGAATTTGAAGCTTTCTTT CASSPKDREFEAFF
NA many TRBJ2-3 TRBV27 TGTGCCAGCAGCCGTCACTACACAGATACGCAGTATTTT CASSRHYTDTQYF
NA many TRBJ1-2 TRBV12-3/TRBV12-4 TGTGCCAGCACGTCAGGTCTCTTTGGCTACACCTTC CASTSGLFGYTF
NA many TRBJ2-3 TRBV11-2 TGTGCCAGTGGGGCGGGAATGGGTCCCGATACGCAGTATTTT CASGAGMGPDTQYF
TRBD1 many TRBJ2-2 TRBV27 TGTGCCAGCAGTTTAAGGGACAGCTCGAGGTTGTTGAACACCGGGGAGCTGTTTTTT CASSLRDSSRLLNTGELFF
NA many TRBJ2-1 TRBV23-1 TGCGCCAGTTTTTTGACGGGCCTCGGTGAGCAGTTCTTC CASFLTGLGEQFF
NA many TRBJ1-1 TRBV19 TGTGCCAGTACCTTCAAGAACATGAACACTGAAGCTTTCTTT CASTFKNMNTEAFF
NA NA TRBJ2-3 TRBV5-1 TGCGCCAGCAGTAGTGGACTGGGCGAGCAACAGTACTTT CASSSGLGEQQYF
NA many TRBJ2-5 TRBV19 TGTGCCAGTAGCCTGGATCATGGGCACCAAGAGACCCAGTACTTC CASSLDHGHQETQYF
TRBD1 medium-sized TRBJ2-3 TRBV28 TGTGCCAGCAGCCAGGACCCCGGGACAGGGGGCGCGGGGGATACGCAGTATTTT CASSQDPGTGGAGDTQYF
NA NA TRBJ1-4 TRBV6-2/TRBV6-3 TGTGCCAGCAGTTACGGGACACCAACAACTAATGAAAAACTGTTTTTT CASSYGTPTTNEKLFF
TRBD1 many TRBJ2-7 TRBV12-3/TRBV12-4 TGTGCCAGCAGTTTAGCCCCGACAGGGGAGTACGAGCAGTACTTC CASSLAPTGEYEQYF
NA many TRBJ2-2 TRBV28 TGTGCCAGCATAGACCGTTATAGCGGGGAGCTGTTTTTT CASIDRYSGELFF
NA many TRBJ1-5 TRBV28 TGTGCCAGCAGTTTTGGGGTCTATGGCAATCAGCCCCAGCATTTT CASSFGVYGNQPQHF
NA many TRBJ2-5 TRBV13 TGTGCCAGCAGCTTAGGCAGGGAGCTGGAGACCCAGTACTTC CASSLGRELETQYF
NA many TRBJ1-1 TRBV6-2/TRBV6-3 TGTGCCAGCAGTTACGGGAGGATGAACACTGAAGCTTTCTTT CASSYGRMNTEAFF
TRBD1 many TRBJ2-3 TRBV18 TGTGCCAGCTCACCCCCAGGGGGAGATACGCAGTATTTT CASSPPGGDTQYF
TRBD2 many TRBJ2-3 TRBV7-9 TGTGCCAGCAGCCGCCGGGAGGATGCGAGTAGATATACGCAGTATTTT CASSRREDASRYTQYF
TRBD1 many TRBJ1-1 TRBV5-1 TGCGCCAGCGGGACAGGGCTGAACACTGAAGCTTTCTTT CASGTGLNTEAFF
NA medium-sized TRBJ2-7 TRBV28 TGTGCCAGCAGTTTGCCGAGCTCCTACGAGCAGTACTTC CASSLPSSYEQYF
TRBD2 many TRBJ2-7 TRBV9 TGTGCCAGCAGCCCCCGGTTGGGGACTAGCGGGACCCCCTACGAGCAGTACTTC CASSPRLGTSGTPYEQYF
TRBD1 many TRBJ2-1 TRBV2 TGTGCCAGCAGTGAAGCGCTTGGGGACAGGGGTTACAATGAGCAGTTCTTC CASSEALGDRGYNEQFF
TRBD2 many TRBJ2-3 TRBV5-5 TGTGCCAGCAGTCTTCCCGTGGGACTAGCGGGAGCAGGAGATACGCAGTATTTT CASSLPVGLAGAGDTQYF
NA many TRBJ2-7 TRBV20-1 TGCAGTGCTTCCCCGGGAAGCTCCTACGAGCAGTACTTC CSASPGSSYEQYF
TRBD2 NA TRBJ2-7 TRBV4-2 TGTGTCAGTAGCCTCCGAGTTTCAGGGCGGCGGGGGAGCTCCTACGAGCAGTACTTC CVSSLRVSGRRGSSYEQYF
TRBD2 NA TRBJ2-7 TRBV20-1 TGCAGTGCCCGAGCGGGGGGGCCTAGGGAGCAGTACTTC CSARAGGPREQYF
TRBD2 many TRBJ2-3 TRBV5-1 TGCGCCAGCAGCTTGAGTCGGCTAGCGGGGCCTAGCACAGATACGCAGTATTTT CASSLSRLAGPSTDTQYF
NA many TRBJ1-2 TRBV7-2 TGTGCCAGCAGCCTGACGGGGGGGCCAGGCTACACCTTC CASSLTGGPGYTF
NA many TRBJ1-3 TRBV9 TGTGCCAGATGGGGCGATATGGGGAACAACACCATATATTTT CARWGDMGNNTIYF
NA many TRBJ2-7 TRBV11-2 TGTGCCAGCAGTATTTTCGGACAGTTCGTCAAGAGCTCCTACGAGCAGTACTTC CASSIFGQFVKSSYEQYF
NA once TRBJ1-1 TRBV7-6 TGTGCCAGCAGCTTACTGGGGACGGCTAACACTGAAGCTTTCTTT CASSLLGTANTEAFF
NA many TRBJ1-5 TRBV19 TGTGCCAGTAGTTACCGGGACGCCGAAAATCAGCCCCAGCATTTT CASSYRDAENQPQHF
NA medium-sized TRBJ2-3 TRBV7-9 TGTGCCAGCAGCCTTCGCACAGATACGCAGTATTTT CASSLRTDTQYF
NA many TRBJ2-5 TRBV12-3/TRBV12-4 TGTGCCAGCAGTGCTAGCCACCAAGAGACCCAGTACTTC CASSASHQETQYF
TRBD1 many TRBJ1-4 TRBV9 TGTGCCAGCAGCCAGGGGGGGTATGAAAAACTGTTTTTT CASSQGGYEKLFF
NA NA TRBJ2-2 TRBV3-1 TGTGCCAGCAGCCAAGCCGTTTTGGGGGAGGTGACGAACACCGGGGAGCTGTTTTTT CASSQAVLGEVTNTGELFF
TRBD2 many TRBJ2-7 TRBV7-9 TGTGCCAGCAGCCTGACTAGCGGGGGGTCCTACGAGCAGTACTTC CASSLTSGGSYEQYF
NA many TRBJ2-1 TRBV20-1 TGCAGTGCTAGTCTATCTACAGGTGCCAATGAGCAGTTCTTC CSASLSTGANEQFF
TRBD2 many TRBJ2-7 TRBV7-9 TGTGCCAGCAGCGCCCTACTAGCGGGCGCCGACTACGAGCAGTACTTC CASSALLAGADYEQYF
NA NA TRBJ1-3 TRBV5-3 TGTGCCAGCAGCTTACAGGGTAGCTCTGGAAACGCCATATATTTT CASSLQGSSGNAIYF
NA many TRBJ1-5 TRBV28 TGTGCCAGCAGCTCGTGGCCCTCGGATAGCAATCAGCCCCAGCATTTT CASSSWPSDSNQPQHF
NA many TRBJ2-2 TRBV11-2 TGTGCCAGCAGCTTTTTGACCGGGGAGCTGTTTTTT CASSFLTGELFF